This T cell receptor (beta chain) was profiled in a study of blood T cell repertoires in COVID-19. The CDR3 extends over 13 amino acids. Germline V CDR1 and CDR2: MNHEY, SVGAGI. Trimming pared 6 bases from V and 4 bases from J, leaving 10 bases between. Only in-frame clones appear in the TCRdb table, and some are missing; sequencing was by immunoSEQ multiplex PCR. The sample lists a few hundred thousand clones; around 86% were seen once. The J gene is TRBJ2-1, the V gene TRBV6-5; maybe TRBD1 (6 bases). Sequencing was performed on peripheral blood. This TCR came from a woman in her seventies with active or convalescent COVID-19. The CDR3 reads CASSIGQYNEQFF. The DNA for the CDR3 is TGTGCCAGCAGCATCGGACAGTACAATGAGCAGTTCTTC.